This TCR beta chain was recovered during a study of T cell repertoires in cytomegalovirus infection. Study-wide background: CMV epitopes that were recently identified and HLA-C-restricted were used alongside well-studied HLA-B-restricted ones. An indication of both CMV infection and matching HLA type came from public TCR beta signatures.

Study-wide results and limits: Frequencies of public TCR beta families were cumulated, and this identified carriers of CMV plus the relevant HLA.

TCRdb reprocessed the reads with MiXCR, giving one entry per CDR3 protein. This sample has 830,000 or so distinct CDR3 sequences, with approximately 32% found just once. The germline CDR1 and CDR2 sequences are SGHTA and FQGNSA. This CDR3 contains 14 residues. V was clipped by 0 bases and J by 3 bases, with 8 bases between them. This clonotype was observed many times. Its specificity is not known. The sequence derives from a human donor in good health (CMV status not recorded). Some clones in this sample may be carry-over from other donors' samples. This material consisted of cultured CD8+ T cells from PBMCs, taken from culture after CMV antigen stimulation. The chain joins TRBV7-2 to TRBJ1-2, with unresolved D. The CDR3 DNA follows: TGTGCCAGCAGCTTAGCATTAGGAGACTATGGCTACACCTTC. Its translation is CASSLALGDYGYTF.